The text below deals with one TCR beta chain. This record belongs to a study of blood T cell repertoires in COVID-19. Across the whole study: There were acute and convalescent COVID-19 samples, and they came from the United States, Italy and Spain.

V was clipped by 6 bases and J by 3 bases, with 11 bases between them. CDR1 MNHEY and CDR2 SVGAGI come from the germline V gene. The CDR3 has 13 residues. The method was immunoSEQ multiplex PCR; TCRdb's version includes in-frame clones alone and lacks a portion of them. In the table there are 300,000 to 450,000 clones, more than 70% of which are singletons. The receptor's source is a man aged 25 to 40 who had recovered from COVID-19. This sequence joins TRBV6-5 and TRBJ1-1; D is undetermined. The material sequenced was PBMCs or T cells enriched from blood (not recorded which). Here the CDR3 DNA reads TGTGCCAGCAGCCTCCTTCGGGACACTGAAGCTTTCTTT. It codes for CASSLLRDTEAFF.